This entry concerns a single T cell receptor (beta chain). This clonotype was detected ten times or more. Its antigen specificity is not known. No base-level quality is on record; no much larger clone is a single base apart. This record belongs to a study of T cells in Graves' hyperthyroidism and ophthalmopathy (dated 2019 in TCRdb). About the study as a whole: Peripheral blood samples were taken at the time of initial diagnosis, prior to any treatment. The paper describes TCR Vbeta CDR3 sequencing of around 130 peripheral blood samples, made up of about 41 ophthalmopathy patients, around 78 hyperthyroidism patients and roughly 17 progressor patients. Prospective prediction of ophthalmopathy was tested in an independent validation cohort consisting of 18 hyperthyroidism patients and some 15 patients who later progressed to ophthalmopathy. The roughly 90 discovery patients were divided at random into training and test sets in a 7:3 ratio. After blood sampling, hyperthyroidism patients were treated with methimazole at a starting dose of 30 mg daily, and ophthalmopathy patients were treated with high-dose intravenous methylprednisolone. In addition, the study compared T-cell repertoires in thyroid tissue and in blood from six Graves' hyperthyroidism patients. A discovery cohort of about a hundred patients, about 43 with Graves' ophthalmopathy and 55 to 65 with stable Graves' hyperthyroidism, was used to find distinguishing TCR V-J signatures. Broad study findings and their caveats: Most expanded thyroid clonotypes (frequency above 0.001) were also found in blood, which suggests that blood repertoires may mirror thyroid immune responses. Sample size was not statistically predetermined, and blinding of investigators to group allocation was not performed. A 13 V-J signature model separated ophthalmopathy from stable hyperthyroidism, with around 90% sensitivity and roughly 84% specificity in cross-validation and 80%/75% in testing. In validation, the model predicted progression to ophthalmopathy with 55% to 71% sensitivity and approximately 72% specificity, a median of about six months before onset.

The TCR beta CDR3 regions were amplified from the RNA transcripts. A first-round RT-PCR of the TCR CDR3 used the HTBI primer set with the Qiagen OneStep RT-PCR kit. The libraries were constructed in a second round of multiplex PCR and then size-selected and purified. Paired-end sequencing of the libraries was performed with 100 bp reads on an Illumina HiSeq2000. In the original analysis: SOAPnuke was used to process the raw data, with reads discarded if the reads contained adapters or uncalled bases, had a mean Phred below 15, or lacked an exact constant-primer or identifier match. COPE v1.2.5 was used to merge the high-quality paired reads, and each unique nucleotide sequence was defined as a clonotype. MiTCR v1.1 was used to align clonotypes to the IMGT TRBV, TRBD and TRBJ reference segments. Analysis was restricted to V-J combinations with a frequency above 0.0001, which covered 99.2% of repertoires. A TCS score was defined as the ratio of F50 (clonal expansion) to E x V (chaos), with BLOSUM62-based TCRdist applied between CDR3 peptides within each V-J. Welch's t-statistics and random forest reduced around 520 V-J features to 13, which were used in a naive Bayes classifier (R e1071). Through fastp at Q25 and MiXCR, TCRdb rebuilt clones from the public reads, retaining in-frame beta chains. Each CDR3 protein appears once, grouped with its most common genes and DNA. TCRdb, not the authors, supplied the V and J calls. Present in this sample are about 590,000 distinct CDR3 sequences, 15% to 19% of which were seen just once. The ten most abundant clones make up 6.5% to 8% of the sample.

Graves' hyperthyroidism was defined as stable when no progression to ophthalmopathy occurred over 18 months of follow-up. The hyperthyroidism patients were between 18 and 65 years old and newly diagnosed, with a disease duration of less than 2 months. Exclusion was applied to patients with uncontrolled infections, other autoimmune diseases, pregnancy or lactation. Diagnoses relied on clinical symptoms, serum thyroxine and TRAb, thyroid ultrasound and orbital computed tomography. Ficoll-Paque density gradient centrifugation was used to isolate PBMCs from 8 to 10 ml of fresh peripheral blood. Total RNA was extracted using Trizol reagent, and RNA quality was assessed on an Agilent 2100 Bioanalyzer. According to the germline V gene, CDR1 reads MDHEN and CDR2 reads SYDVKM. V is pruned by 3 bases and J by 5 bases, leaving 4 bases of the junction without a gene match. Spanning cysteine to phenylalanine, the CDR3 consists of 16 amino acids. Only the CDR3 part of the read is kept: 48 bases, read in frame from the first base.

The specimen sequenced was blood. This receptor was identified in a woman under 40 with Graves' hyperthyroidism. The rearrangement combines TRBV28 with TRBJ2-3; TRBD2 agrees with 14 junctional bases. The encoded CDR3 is CASSFSGLAGEDTQYF. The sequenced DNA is TGTGCCAGCAGTTTTTCGGGACTAGCGGGGGAAGATACGCAGTATTTT.